The clone carrying this T cell receptor (beta chain) shows up as medium-sized by frequency. Its antigen is undetermined. The data belong to a study of CXCR3-negative and CXCR3-positive naive CD8 T cells. Regarding the study as a whole: Naive CXCR3-positive cells had TRB CDR3s more hydrophobic than those of CXCR3-negative naive cells.

Naive CD8+ T cells were CD45RO-CCR7+CD27+CD95-. Per the germline V gene, CDR1 is SQVTM and CDR2 is ANQGSEA. The CDR3 totals 16 residues. The TRB libraries of cDNA were built by UMI-labeled 5' RACE. TCRdb re-called the 5' RACE reads; every CDR3 protein appears as one record, without DNA. In total, the table holds about 6,900 distinct CDR3 sequences. Sequenced input: naive CXCR3+ CD8+ T cells from blood. The sample's subset: CD45RO-CCR7+CD27+CD95- naive CD8+ T cells expressing CXCR3 (TNR3+). This sequence originates from a human donor in good health. Some clones in this sample may be carry-over from other donors' samples. This chain connects TRBV29-1 to TRBJ2-5; the TRBD2 assignment by TCRdb is unverifiable without DNA. The CDR3 is CSVEVSSGGPQETQYF.